This T cell receptor (beta chain) is from a study of blood T cells in healthy people across ages. Across the whole study: About one barcoded TCR beta cDNA was captured per two T cells. General study points: Diversity of TCR beta per million T cells declined in a roughly linear way with age.

The use of a sample-barcoded 5' primer and a J-beta primer mix characterized a second PCR of 7 to 11 cycles. TCRdb independently ran MiXCR on the 5' RACE reads; one entry per CDR3 protein. The sample has roughly 1.4 million distinct CDR3 sequences; 45% to 70% are singletons. Regarding this clonotype: Antigen: not known.

The CDR3 length is 18 residues. The germline gives CDR1 MNHEY, CDR2 SVGAGI. The TCR was taken from a man aged 18 to 29 in good health. Sequencing used blood. This chain uses TRBV6-5 with TRBJ2-7, with 9 positions matching TRBD2. The DNA matches TRBJ2-5 better at its end, which makes the J call doubtful. The CDR3 reads CASSYSTSIAGGLGTQYF. CDR3 in DNA: TGTGCCAGCAGTTACTCCACAAGTATCGCGGGGGGGCTGGGGACCCAGTACTTC.